The clone carrying this T cell receptor (beta chain) was seen only once. The entry originates in a study of blood T cell repertoires in COVID-19. Using immunoSEQ multiplex PCR, the repertoire was profiled, and TCRdb retains in-frame clones only, with some absent. The table includes under 300,000 clones, about 84% detected once. The clonotype was recovered from a man at least 80 years old with acute or convalescent COVID-19. Sequenced input: peripheral blood.

The CDR3 is CAGGRGLGEKLFF. The DNA for the CDR3 is TGTGCCGGCGGACGGGGTTTGGGGGAAAAACTGTTTTTT. The genes are TRBV6-5 and TRBJ1-4; no clear D. Deletions cut 11 bases from V and 8 bases from J, with 18 bases between. The CDR3 consists of 13 residues. In germline, CDR1 is MNHEY, CDR2 SVGAGI.